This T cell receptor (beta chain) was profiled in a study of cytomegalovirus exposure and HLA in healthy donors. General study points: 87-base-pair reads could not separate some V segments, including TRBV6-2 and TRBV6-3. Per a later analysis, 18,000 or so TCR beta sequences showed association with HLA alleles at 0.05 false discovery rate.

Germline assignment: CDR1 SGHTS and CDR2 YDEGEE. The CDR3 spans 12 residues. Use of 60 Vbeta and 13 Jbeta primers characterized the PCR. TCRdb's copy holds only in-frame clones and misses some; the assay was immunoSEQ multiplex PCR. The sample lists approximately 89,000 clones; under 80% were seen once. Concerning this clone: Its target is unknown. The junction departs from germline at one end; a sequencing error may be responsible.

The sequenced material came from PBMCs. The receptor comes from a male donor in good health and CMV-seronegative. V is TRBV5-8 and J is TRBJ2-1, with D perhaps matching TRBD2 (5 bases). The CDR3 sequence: CASSAIWGVKLF. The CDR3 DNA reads TGTGCCAGCAGCGCGATATGGGGAGTCAAGCTCTTC.